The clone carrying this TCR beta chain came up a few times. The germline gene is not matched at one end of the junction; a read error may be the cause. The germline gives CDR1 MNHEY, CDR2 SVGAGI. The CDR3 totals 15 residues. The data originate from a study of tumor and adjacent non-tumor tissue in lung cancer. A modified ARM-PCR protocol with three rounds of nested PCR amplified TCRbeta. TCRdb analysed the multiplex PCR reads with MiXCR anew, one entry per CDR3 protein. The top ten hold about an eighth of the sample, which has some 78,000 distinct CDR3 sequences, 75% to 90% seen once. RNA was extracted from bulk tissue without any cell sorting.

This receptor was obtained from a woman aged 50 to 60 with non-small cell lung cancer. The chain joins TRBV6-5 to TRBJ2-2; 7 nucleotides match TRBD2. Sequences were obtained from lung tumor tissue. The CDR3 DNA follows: TGTACCAGCAGTTACTCGACTAGCCAGCCCGGGGAGCTGTTCTTT. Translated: CTSSYSTSQPGELFF.